These 2 T cell receptor beta chains originate from one sample sequenced in a study of CD8 T cells in ankylosing spondylitis. Each CDR3 protein is one row after TCRdb ran MiXCR on the 5' RACE reads. The table lists under 300,000 distinct CDR3 sequences, around 10% of them singletons. Sequencing was done on a sample of blood, either unsorted or a sorted T cell fraction (not recorded which). The source is a male donor with ankylosing spondylitis or in good health (not recorded which).

The chain recombines TRBV14 with TRBJ2-7; a possible D gene is TRBD1 (6 bases). The length of the CDR3 is 10 residues. V was shortened by 8 bases and J by 8 bases, with 10 bases between the two germline ends. CDR1 and CDR2 (germline): SGHDN, FVKESK. CDR3 in DNA: TGTGCCAGCTCGCAGGGGAAGCAGTACTTC. Translating gives CASSQGKQYF.

The rearrangement uses TRBV7-9 and TRBJ2-3; no clear D gene. Germline V gives CDR1 SEHNR, CDR2 FQNEAQ (reference sequence). V was cut by 2 bases and J by 2 bases, with 17 bases left in between. The CDR3 extends over 17 amino acids. CDR3 region: CASSLRSGWRNTDTQYF. The CDR3 coding sequence is TGTGCCAGCAGCTTACGAAGTGGGTGGCGAAACACAGATACGCAGTATTTT.